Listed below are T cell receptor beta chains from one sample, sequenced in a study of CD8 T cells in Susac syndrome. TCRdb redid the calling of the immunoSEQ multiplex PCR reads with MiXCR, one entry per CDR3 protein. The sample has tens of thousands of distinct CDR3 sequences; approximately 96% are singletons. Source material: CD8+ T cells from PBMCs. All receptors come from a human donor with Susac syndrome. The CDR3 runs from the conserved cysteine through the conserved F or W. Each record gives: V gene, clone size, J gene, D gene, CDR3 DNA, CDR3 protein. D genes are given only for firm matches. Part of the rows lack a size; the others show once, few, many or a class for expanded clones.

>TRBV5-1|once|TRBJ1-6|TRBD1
TGCGCCAGCAGCCTCACAGCAGGGGGTAATTCACCCCTCCACTTT
CASSLTAGGNSPLHF
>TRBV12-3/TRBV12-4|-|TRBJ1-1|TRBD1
TGTGCCAGCAGTTCACCCGGGACAGTTGAAGCTTTCTTT
CASSSPGTVEAFF
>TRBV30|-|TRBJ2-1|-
TGTGCCTGGAGTGTATTAGGGGGGGAGCAGTTCTTC
CAWSVLGGEQFF
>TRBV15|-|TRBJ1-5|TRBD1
TGTGCCACCAGCAGGGAACAGGGGCCAAATCAGCCCCAGCATTTT
CATSREQGPNQPQHF
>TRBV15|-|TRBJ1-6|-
TGTGCCACCAGCAGAGACCGGGCCAATTCACCCCTCCACTTT
CATSRDRANSPLHF
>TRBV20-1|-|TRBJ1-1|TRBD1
TGCAGTGCGCCGGGACAGGGGGCGCGGGGGCATGTTCGTGAAGCTTTCTTT
CSAPGQGARGHVREAFF
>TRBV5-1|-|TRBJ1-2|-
TGCGCCAGCAGTTGGGGCCCTTATGGCTACACCTTC
CASSWGPYGYTF
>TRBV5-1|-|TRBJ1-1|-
TGCGCCAGCAGCTTGGCCCCCTGGAACACTGAAGCTTTCTTT
CASSLAPWNTEAFF
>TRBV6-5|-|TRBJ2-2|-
TGTGCCAGCAGAGGGAAGACCGGGGAGCTGTTTTTT
CASRGKTGELFF
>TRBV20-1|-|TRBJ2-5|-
TGCAGTGGCTTGGACCAAGAGACCCAGTACTTC
CSGLDQETQYF
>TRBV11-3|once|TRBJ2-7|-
TGTGCCAGCAGCTTAAGAGGCGAGCAGTACTTC
CASSLRGEQYF
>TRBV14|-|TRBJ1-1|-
TGTGCCAGCAGCCAACCGGGGAACACTGAAGCTTTCTTT
CASSQPGNTEAFF
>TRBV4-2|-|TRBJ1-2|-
TGTGCCAGCAGCGAATCGGCGGGGGGCTACACCTTC
CASSESAGGYTF
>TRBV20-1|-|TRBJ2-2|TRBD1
TGCAGTGGAACCGGGACAGTGAACACCGGGGAGCTGTTTTTT
CSGTGTVNTGELFF
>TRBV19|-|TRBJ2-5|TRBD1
TGTGCCAGTTCAAGCCGCCGACAGGGGGCACGAGAGACCCAGTACTTC
CASSSRRQGARETQYF
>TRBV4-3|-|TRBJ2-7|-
TGCGCCAGCAGCCAAGTCGGGGGTTACGAGCAGTACTTC
CASSQVGGYEQYF
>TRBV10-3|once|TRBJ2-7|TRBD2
TGTGCCATCAGTGATCCCGTTAATGGACTAGCGGGGGCCGAGCAGTACTTC
CAISDPVNGLAGAEQYF
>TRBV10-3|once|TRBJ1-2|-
TGTGCCATCAGTTCCCATGAGGGTTATGGCTACACCTTC
CAISSHEGYGYTF
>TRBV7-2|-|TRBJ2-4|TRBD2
TGTGCCAGCAGCCCTACTAGCGGGGGGGCCGGGGCCAAAAACATTCAGTACTTC
CASSPTSGGAGAKNIQYF
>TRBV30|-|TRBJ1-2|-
TGTGCGACGGGGGATAGCTATGGCTACACCTTC
CATGDSYGYTF
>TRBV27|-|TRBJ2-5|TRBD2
TGTGCCAGCAGCCCTGGGACTAGCGGGGGGGCAGAGACCCAGTACTTC
CASSPGTSGGAETQYF
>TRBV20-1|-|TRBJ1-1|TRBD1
TGCAGTGCTGCCGGGGACAGGGTCACTGAAGCTTTCTTT
CSAAGDRVTEAFF
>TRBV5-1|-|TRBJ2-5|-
TGCGCCAGCAGCTTGGAATACGGGCAAGAGACCCAGTACTTC
CASSLEYGQETQYF
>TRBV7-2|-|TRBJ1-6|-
TGTGCCAGCAGCTTAATGCAGGGAGGATCACCCCTCCACTTT
CASSLMQGGSPLHF
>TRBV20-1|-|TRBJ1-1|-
TGCAGTGCTGGACAGTTGAACACTGAAGCTTTCTTT
CSAGQLNTEAFF
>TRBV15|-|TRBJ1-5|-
TGTGCCACCAGCAGAGGCTTAGGGGATAGCAATCAGCCCCAGCATTTT
CATSRGLGDSNQPQHF
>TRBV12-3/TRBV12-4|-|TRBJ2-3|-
TGTGCCAGCAGTTTACTTCGACAGTTCACAGATACGCAGTATTTT
CASSLLRQFTDTQYF
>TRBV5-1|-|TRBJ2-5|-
TGCGCCAGCAGGTTGGCCGAGGGGGAGACCCAGTACTTC
CASRLAEGETQYF
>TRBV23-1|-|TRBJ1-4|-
TGCGCCAGCAGTCTTACGTTTACTAATGAAAAACTGTTTTTT
CASSLTFTNEKLFF
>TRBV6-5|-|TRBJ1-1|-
TGTGCCAGCAGTTTGTCCCGGGACAACACTGAAGCTTTCTTT
CASSLSRDNTEAFF
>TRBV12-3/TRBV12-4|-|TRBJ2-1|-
TGTGCCAGCACCCAAACCCAGGGGGAGCAGTTCTTC
CASTQTQGEQFF
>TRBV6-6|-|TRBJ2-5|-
TGTGCCAGCAGTTCCTTGGGTGGGGTCCAAGAGACCCAGTACTTC
CASSSLGGVQETQYF
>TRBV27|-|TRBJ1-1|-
TGTGCCAGCAGTTTAGTGGGGGGTGAGTGGGAAGCTTTCTTT
CASSLVGGEWEAFF